The sequence of this TCR beta chain was determined in a study of blood T cell repertoires in COVID-19. Looking at the study overall: From T cells, B-cell-depleted T cells, or PBMCs came the material, which was cDNA or gDNA.

This CDR3 spans 17 amino acids. J lost 2 bases, V lost 6 bases, and 9 bases had no gene match. Germline V gene lookup returns CDR1 ENHRY and CDR2 SYGVKD. How the authors handled the data: Amplified reference gene primers provided the basis for estimating nucleated cell counts. The data were produced by immunoSEQ multiplex PCR, yet TCRdb's version contains in-frame clones alone and is incomplete. V, J and clone size were drawn from that table, and D and trimming were deduced from the DNA. The sample yields fewer than 250,000 clones, around 86% seen once. The rearrangement uses TRBV10-3 and TRBJ2-6; 8 bases align to TRBD1. The source material was peripheral blood. This clonotype was obtained from an older woman who had recovered from COVID-19. This chain's CDR3 is CAISALRQGTGANVLTF. The CDR3 bases are TGTGCCATCAGCGCACTTCGACAGGGGACTGGGGCCAACGTCCTGACTTTC.